The present T cell receptor beta chain was sequenced within a study of patients and donors after allogeneic stem cell transplantation. A single record per CDR3 protein comes from TCRdb applying MiXCR to the RT-PCR reads. The repertoire consists of roughly 940,000 distinct CDR3 sequences, with roughly 17% occurring once and the leading ten covering roughly 6%. CDR1 is SEHNR and CDR2 is FQNEAQ in the germline V gene (reference sequence). V lost 1 base, J lost 6 bases, and 12 bases lay in between. CDR3 length: 15 residues. The chain uses TRBV7-9 and TRBJ2-2; no firm D call. The source of this sequence is a human donor who was either an allogeneic HSCT recipient or a stem cell or donor lymphocyte infusion donor (not recorded which). It is not recorded whose cells these are; they may come from a transplant donor. The specimen sequenced was blood, either unsorted or a sorted T cell fraction (not recorded which). The CDR3, as DNA: TGTGCCAGCAGCTTAGTGGACCTCGCCCCCGGGGAGCTGTTTTTT. It yields the protein CASSLVDLAPGELFF.